Presented here are 8 T cell receptor beta chains from one specimen sequenced in a study of cytomegalovirus exposure and HLA in healthy donors. The PCR used 60 Vbeta and 13 Jbeta primers. Profiling relied on immunoSEQ multiplex PCR, and the TCRdb table lists in-frame clones only, not all of them. In the table there are over 65,000 clones, approximately 79% of which are singletons. Sequencing input: PBMCs. The receptors stem from a human donor in good health.

The chain combines TRBV30 with TRBJ2-1, with D unresolved. V lost 1 base, J lost 7 bases, and 8 bases lay in between. The CDR3 has 12 amino acids. Germline-derived CDR1 and CDR2 are GTSNPN and SVGIG (reference sequence). The CDR3 DNA reads TGTGCCTGGAGTGGGGCCCGAAATGAGCAGTTCTTC. Translation gives CAWSGARNEQFF.

The chain links TRBV19 to TRBJ1-1, with 7 bases identical to TRBD1. The CDR3 runs 15 residues. CDR1 and CDR2 from the germline V gene are LNHDA and SQIVND (reference sequence). The V gene end was trimmed by 3 bases and the J gene end by 0 bases; junction bases not matched to a gene: 4. The CDR3: CASSMPDRLNTEAFF. Written as DNA, the CDR3 is TGTGCCAGTAGTATGCCGGACAGGCTGAACACTGAAGCTTTCTTT. The full variable domain, rest sourced from reference TRBV19 and TRBJ1-1, is DGGITQSPKYLFRKEGQNVTLSCEQNLNHDAMYWYRQDPGQGLRLIYYSQIVNDFQKGDIAEGYSVSREKKESFPLTVTSAQKNPTAFYLCASSMPDRLNTEAFFGQGTRLTVV.

This chain uses TRBV25-1 with TRBJ2-1, with 7 bases matching TRBD1. The V gene's germline CDR1 is MGHDK and CDR2 SYGVNS. The V and J ends lost 2 bases and 8 bases, in that order; junction bases with no gene match: 6. CDR3 length: 14 amino acids. The CDR3 spells CASSEPTGSDEQFF. The CDR3 bases are TGTGCCAGCAGTGAACCGACAGGGAGCGATGAGCAGTTCTTC.

The chain carries TRBV6-5 and TRBJ2-3, with a weak D call TRBD1 (6 bases). V gave up 2 bases and J gave up 0 bases, with 9 bases separating them. The V gene's germline CDR1 is MNHEY and CDR2 SVGAGI. The CDR3 spans 15 residues. CDR3 DNA sequence: TGTGCCAGCAGTTACGGGACATCTAGCACAGATACGCAGTATTTT. The encoded protein is CASSYGTSSTDTQYF.

This chain uses TRBV19 with TRBJ1-6, with 9 nucleotides matching TRBD1. The CDR3 has 15 amino acids. The junction had 6 bases not matched to a gene; V was cut back by 4 bases and J by 8 bases. Per germline, CDR1 LNHDA and CDR2 SQIVND (reference sequence). The CDR3 protein is CASSRKGQGDSPLHF. CDR3 sequence (DNA): TGTGCCAGTAGTAGAAAGGGACAGGGTGATTCACCCCTCCACTTT.

CDR3 loop: CASSQSGGGHNEQFF. The CDR3 coding sequence is TGTGCCAGCAGCCAAAGCGGGGGGGGGCACAATGAGCAGTTCTTC. V gene TRBV4-2 combines with J gene TRBJ2-1, with 10 bases that match TRBD2. With 2 bases clipped from V and 5 bases from J, the junction kept 3 bases outside the gene matches. The germline V gene encodes CDR1 LGHNA and CDR2 YNFKEQ. The CDR3 length is 15 residues.

CDR3: CASSDSGTSGHTQYF. DNA of the CDR3: TGTGCCAGCAGTGACTCAGGGACTAGCGGTCACACGCAGTATTTT. The rearrangement joins TRBV6-4 to TRBJ2-3, with 11 nucleotides matching TRBD2. With V trimmed by 0 bases and J by 9 bases, 5 bases remained unmatched. The V gene's germline CDR1 is MRHNA and CDR2 SNTAGT. The CDR3 sequence is 15 residues long.

This rearrangement joins TRBV6-5 to TRBJ1-6, with D tentatively TRBD1 (5 bases). The V end was cut by 7 bases, the J end by 5 bases, with 12 bases between. Looked up from germline, CDR1 is MNHEY and CDR2 is SVGAGI. The CDR3 is 14 residues long. CDR3 sequence reads: CASKSGPNNSPLHF. The CDR3 DNA sequence: TGTGCCAGCAAATCAGGGCCCAATAATTCACCCCTCCACTTT.